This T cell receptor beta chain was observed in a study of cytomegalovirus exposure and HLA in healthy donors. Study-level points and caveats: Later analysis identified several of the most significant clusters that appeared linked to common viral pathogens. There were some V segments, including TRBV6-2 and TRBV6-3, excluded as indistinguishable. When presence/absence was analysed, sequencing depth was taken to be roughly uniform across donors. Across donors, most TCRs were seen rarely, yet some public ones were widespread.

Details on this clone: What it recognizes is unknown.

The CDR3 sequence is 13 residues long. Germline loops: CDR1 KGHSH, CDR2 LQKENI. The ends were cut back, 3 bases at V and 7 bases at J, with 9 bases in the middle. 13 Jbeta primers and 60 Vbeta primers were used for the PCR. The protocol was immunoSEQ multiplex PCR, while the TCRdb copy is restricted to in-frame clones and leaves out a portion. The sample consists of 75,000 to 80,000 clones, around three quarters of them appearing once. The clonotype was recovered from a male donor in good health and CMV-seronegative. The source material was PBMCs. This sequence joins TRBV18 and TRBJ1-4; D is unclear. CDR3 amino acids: CASSPTSVEKLFF. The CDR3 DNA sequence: TGTGCCAGCTCACCGACTTCCGTTGAAAAACTGTTTTTT.